The 21 T cell receptor beta chains below come from one sample, sequenced in a study of cytomegalovirus exposure and HLA in healthy donors. Vbeta (60) and Jbeta (13) primers were used in the PCR. This table comes from immunoSEQ multiplex PCR, and its TCRdb copy is limited to in-frame clones, with some not included. The table shows some 67,000 clones, with about four fifths occurring only once. Sequencing was carried out using PBMCs. The receptors here all came from a woman younger than 45 in good health and CMV-seronegative.

The chain carries TRBV28 and TRBJ2-7, with D perhaps TRBD1 (6 bases). V gave up 8 bases and J gave up 4 bases, with 15 bases separating them. CDR3 length equals 13 residues. Germline V gene data show CDR1 as MDHEN and CDR2 as SYDVKM. The CDR3 DNA reads as TGTGCCAGCCGCCAGGGACACCAATACGAGCAGTACTTC. Its protein is CASRQGHQYEQYF. Full variable domain (outside the CDR3, taken from reference TRBV28 and TRBJ2-7): DVKVTQSSRYLVKRTGEKVFLECVQDMDHENMFWYRQDPGLGLRLIYFSYDVKMKEKGDIPEGYSVSREKKERFSLILESASTNQTSMYLCASRQGHQYEQYFGPGTRLTVT.

The gene calls are TRBV16 and TRBJ1-2; 9 bases align to TRBD1. The CDR3 is 15 amino acids. Germline assignment: CDR1 KGHSY and CDR2 FQNENV. With V trimmed by 0 bases and J by 7 bases, 6 bases remained unmatched. CDR3 coding DNA: TGTGCCAGCAGCCAATCTTCGACAGGGGGTGGTGGCTACACCTTC. Translating gives CASSQSSTGGGGYTF.

This clone was seen a single time. V usage is TRBV14 and J usage is TRBJ1-2, with 7 positions matching TRBD1. The junction had 12 bases not matched to a gene; V was cut back by 3 bases and J by 5 bases. The germline V gene has CDR1 SGHDN and CDR2 FVKESK. The CDR3 totals 16 residues. CDR3 region: CASSQARQGPYYGYTF. The CDR3 DNA sequence: TGTGCCAGCAGCCAGGCGCGACAGGGACCCTATTATGGCTACACCTTC.

This clone was picked up one time. The genes are TRBV19 and TRBJ2-1; 9 bases match TRBD2. The CDR3 has 15 residues. The trim removed 1 base at V and 7 bases at J, leaving 5 bases unmatched. Germline CDR1 LNHDA, CDR2 SQIVND (reference sequence). The CDR3 protein is CASSIGGGAGNEQFF. The CDR3 nucleotides read TGTGCCAGTAGTATAGGCGGGGGGGCTGGGAATGAGCAGTTCTTC.

The CDR3 DNA is TGCGCCAGCTTGGACAGGGTGAGAGATACGCAGTATTTT. Amino acid sequence: CASLDRVRDTQYF. The rearrangement uses TRBV5-1 and TRBJ2-3; TRBD1 matches 8 bases. There are 13 residues in the CDR3. Germline CDR1 is SGHRS and CDR2 is YFSETQ. The trim removed 7 bases at V and 5 bases at J, leaving 6 bases unmatched.

The rearrangement links TRBV7-6 to TRBJ2-5; TRBD1 matches at 8 bases. Near its end, the DNA agrees better with TRBJ2-7, so the J call may be wrong. CDR1 SGHVS and CDR2 FNYEAQ come from the germline V gene. The CDR3 has 15 residues. In DNA, the CDR3 is TGTGCCAGCAGCTCAAGGACAGGGTCTTCCTACGAGCAGTACTTC. Its protein is CASSSRTGSSYEQYF.

The J gene is TRBJ2-7, the V gene TRBV4-1; D gene ambiguous. CDR1 MGHRA and CDR2 YSYEKL come from the germline V gene. Trimming removed 1 base from V and 3 bases from J, with 7 bases in between. The CDR3 contains 13 residues. The CDR3 here is CASSQGPGYEQYF. In DNA, the CDR3 is TGCGCCAGCAGCCAAGGTCCAGGCTACGAGCAGTACTTC.

The chain links TRBV19 to TRBJ1-1; 8 nucleotides line up with TRBD1. Per the germline V gene, CDR1 is LNHDA and CDR2 is SQIVND (reference sequence). CDR3 size: 15 residues. The junction had 11 bases not matched to a gene; V was cut back by 6 bases and J by 5 bases. The CDR3 here is CASSLFGQGRTEAFF. CDR3 DNA sequence: TGTGCCAGTAGCCTATTCGGACAGGGAAGAACTGAAGCTTTCTTT.

The gene calls are TRBV15 and TRBJ2-2; TRBD2 aligns across 9 bases. Germline trimming cut 3 bases from V and 2 bases from J; bases unmatched to any gene: 7. Germline CDR1 reads LNHNV; CDR2 reads YYDKDF (reference sequence). CDR3 length: 17 residues. DNA for the CDR3: TGTGCCACCAGCAGGTGGCGGGGGGGCCCCAACACCGGGGAGCTGTTTTTT. Translated, it gives CATSRWRGGPNTGELFF. Together with reference TRBV15 and TRBJ2-2, the CDR3 gives the full variable domain: DAMVIQNPRYQVTQFGKPVTLSCSQTLNHNVMYWYQQKSSQAPKLLFHYYDKDFNNEADTPDNFQSRRPNTSFCFLDIRSPGLGDTAMYLCATSRWRGGPNTGELFFGEGSRLTVL.

The chain couples TRBV6-1 to TRBJ2-7, with D perhaps TRBD1 (6 bases). This CDR3 region has 14 residues. V gave up 6 bases and J gave up 4 bases, with 16 bases separating them. From germline, CDR1 is MNHNS and CDR2 SASEGT. The CDR3 loop reads CASRLRGQGYEQYF. The CDR3 DNA reads as TGTGCCAGCAGGCTGAGGGGTCAGGGGTACGAGCAGTACTTC.

The chain has TRBV11-3 and TRBJ2-7, with 10 bases that match TRBD1. Unmatched junction bases numbered 9, after V lost 8 bases and J lost 5 bases. There are 14 residues in the CDR3. Germline CDR1 and CDR2: SGHNT and YENEEA. The CDR3 protein is CASDYGTGANEQYF. CDR3 bases: TGTGCCAGCGATTATGGGACAGGGGCAAACGAGCAGTACTTC.

CDR3 protein: CASRDSGLAGDEQYF. CDR3 bases: TGTGCCAGCAGGGACTCGGGACTAGCGGGGGACGAGCAGTACTTC. The chain links TRBV25-1 to TRBJ2-7, with 14 bases aligning to TRBD2. The CDR3 runs to 15 residues. V dropped 6 bases and J dropped 5; count of bases not matched to a gene: 6. In germline, CDR1 is MGHDK, CDR2 SYGVNS.

The V and J genes are TRBV19 and TRBJ1-1; D gene uncertain. V lost 2 bases and J 1 base, leaving 5 bases between the germline ends. The CDR3 length is 13 residues. Germline V gene sequence: CDR1 LNHDA, CDR2 SQIVND (reference sequence). CDR3 residues: CASSIMRNTEAFF. CDR3 nucleotide sequence: TGTGCCAGTAGTATAATGAGGAACACTGAAGCTTTCTTT.

The genes are TRBV5-6 and TRBJ2-1; D may be TRBD1 (6 bases). Trimming took off 2 bases at V and 4 bases at J, with 16 bases between the two ends. Germline V gene data show CDR1 as SGHDT and CDR2 as YYEEEE. This CDR3 region has 16 residues. CDR3 residues: CASSFVRAGAYNEQFF. The CDR3 DNA sequence: TGTGCCAGCAGCTTTGTGCGGGCAGGGGCGTACAATGAGCAGTTCTTC. Filled out from reference TRBV5-6 and TRBJ2-1, the complete variable domain reads DAGVTQSPTHLIKTRGQQVTLRCSPKSGHDTVSWYQQALGQGPQFIFQYYEEEERQRGNFPDRFSGHQFPNYSSELNVNALLLGDSALYLCASSFVRAGAYNEQFFGPGTRLTVL.

This rearrangement joins TRBV7-9 to TRBJ2-7; the match to TRBD1 covers 11 bases. The germline gives CDR1 SEHNR, CDR2 FQNEAQ (reference sequence). Losses at the gene ends were 2 bases for V and 8 bases for J; bases not matched to a gene: 8. The CDR3 has 15 amino acids. The CDR3 loop reads CASSLQGTGGLKQYF. The CDR3 bases are TGTGCCAGCAGCTTACAGGGGACAGGGGGTTTGAAGCAGTACTTC.

This clone was counted a few times. V and J are TRBV2 and TRBJ1-2, with D unclear. Germline lookup yields CDR1 SNHLY and CDR2 FYNNEI. V was clipped by 8 bases and J by 1 base, with 8 bases between them. The CDR3 loop spans 12 amino acids. CDR3 nucleotide sequence: TGTGCCAGCCGGGAGAGTAACTATGGCTACACCTTC. Amino acids: CASRESNYGYTF.

This sequence joins TRBV11-3 and TRBJ1-1, with TRBD1 identical over 8 bases. The CDR3 is 16 amino acids. Germline V gene sequence: CDR1 SGHNT, CDR2 YENEEA. The ends lost 1 base at V and 4 bases at J; junction bases unmatched: 8. In DNA form, the CDR3 reads TGTGCCAGCAGCTTAGGTCGACAGGGGTCCGGCACTGAAGCTTTCTTT. It is translated as CASSLGRQGSGTEAFF. The whole variable domain, filled in from reference TRBV11-3 and TRBJ1-1, reads EAGVVQSPRYKIIEKKQPVAFWCNPISGHNTLYWYLQNLGQGPELLIRYENEEAVDDSQLPKDRFSAERLKGVDSTLKIQPAELGDSAVYLCASSLGRQGSGTEAFFGQGTRLTVV.

This clone was detected a few times. This rearrangement joins TRBV6-5 to TRBJ1-2; maybe TRBD1 (6 bases). CDR1 and CDR2 (germline): MNHEY, SVGAGI. V lost 5 bases to trimming and J lost 0 bases, with 10 bases between them. The CDR3 has 14 amino acids. CDR3 in amino acids: CASSTGKTNYGYTF. The CDR3 bases are TGTGCCAGCAGTACAGGGAAAACTAACTATGGCTACACCTTC.

The gene calls are TRBV5-6 and TRBJ2-6, with TRBD2 as a possible D gene (5 bases). Germline V lookup: CDR1 SGHDT, CDR2 YYEEEE. This CDR3 comprises 17 residues. The V end lost 3 bases, the J end lost 1 base, and 14 bases lay between the germline ends. The CDR3 DNA reads as TGTGCCAGCAGCTCACTAGGTAGTGGGTCTGGGGCCAACGTCCTGACTTTC. It encodes CASSSLGSGSGANVLTF.

The chain uses TRBV5-1 and TRBJ2-5, with a weak D call TRBD2 (6 bases). Trimming stripped 4 bases from V and 5 bases from J, with 9 bases between. The CDR3 extends over 12 amino acids. Germline V gene sequence: CDR1 SGHRS, CDR2 YFSETQ. The CDR3 DNA follows: TGCGCCAGCAGCAGGGACTCGGAGACCCAGTACTTC. It yields the protein CASSRDSETQYF.

In this sample, this clone turned up a few times. This chain uses TRBV11-3 with TRBJ2-5; no clear D gene. V was trimmed by 3 bases and J by 2 bases, leaving 10 bases between them. CDR3 length: 14 residues. The germline CDR1 and CDR2 sequences are SGHNT and YENEEA. The CDR3: CASSLEIGQETQYF. CDR3 nucleotide sequence: TGTGCCAGCAGCTTGGAGATAGGACAAGAGACCCAGTACTTC.